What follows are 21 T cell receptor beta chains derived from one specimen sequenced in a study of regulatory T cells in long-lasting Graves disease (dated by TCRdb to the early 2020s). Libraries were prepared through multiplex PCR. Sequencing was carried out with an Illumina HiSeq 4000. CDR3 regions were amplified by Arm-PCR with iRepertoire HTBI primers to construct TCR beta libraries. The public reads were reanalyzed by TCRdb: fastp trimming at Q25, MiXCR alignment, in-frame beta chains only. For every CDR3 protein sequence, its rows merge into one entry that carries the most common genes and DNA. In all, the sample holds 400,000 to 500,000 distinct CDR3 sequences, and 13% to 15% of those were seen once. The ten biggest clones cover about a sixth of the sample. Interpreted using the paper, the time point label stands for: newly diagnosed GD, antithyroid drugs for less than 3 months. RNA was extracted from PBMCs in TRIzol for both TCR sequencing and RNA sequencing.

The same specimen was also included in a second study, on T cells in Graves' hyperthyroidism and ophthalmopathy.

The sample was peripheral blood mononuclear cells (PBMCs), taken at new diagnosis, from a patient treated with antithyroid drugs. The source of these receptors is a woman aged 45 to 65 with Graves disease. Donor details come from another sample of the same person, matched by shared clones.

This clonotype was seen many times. The CDR3 DNA sequence: TGTGCCAGCAGCTTACATTGGGCTGAAGCTTTCTTT. This encodes CASSLHWAEAFF. The chain recombines TRBV7-9 with TRBJ1-1; D is unclear. The germline V gene encodes CDR1 SEHNR and CDR2 FQNEAQ (reference sequence). The CDR3 runs to 12 residues. V was clipped by 2 bases and J by 6 bases, with 7 bases between them.

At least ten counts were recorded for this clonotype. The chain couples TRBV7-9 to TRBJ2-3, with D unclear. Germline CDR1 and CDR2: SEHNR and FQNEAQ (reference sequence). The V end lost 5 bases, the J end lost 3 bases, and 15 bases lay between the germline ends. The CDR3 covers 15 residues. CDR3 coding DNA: TGTGCCAGCAGCCAGGCCATGGGGTGGACAGATACGCAGTATTTT. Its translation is CASSQAMGWTDTQYF.

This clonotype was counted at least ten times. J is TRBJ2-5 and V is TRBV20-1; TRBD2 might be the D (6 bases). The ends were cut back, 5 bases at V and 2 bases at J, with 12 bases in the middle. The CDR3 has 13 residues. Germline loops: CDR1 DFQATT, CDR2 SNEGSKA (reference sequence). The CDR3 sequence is CSAVWREQETQYF. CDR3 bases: TGCAGTGCTGTCTGGCGGGAACAAGAGACCCAGTACTTC.

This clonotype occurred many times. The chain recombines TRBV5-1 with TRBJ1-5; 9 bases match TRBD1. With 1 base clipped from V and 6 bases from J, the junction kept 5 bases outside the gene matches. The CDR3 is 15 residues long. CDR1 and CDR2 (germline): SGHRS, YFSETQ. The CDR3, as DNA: TGCGCCAGCAGCTTGTCGGGACAGGGCAGTCAGCCCCAGCATTTT. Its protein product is CASSLSGQGSQPQHF.

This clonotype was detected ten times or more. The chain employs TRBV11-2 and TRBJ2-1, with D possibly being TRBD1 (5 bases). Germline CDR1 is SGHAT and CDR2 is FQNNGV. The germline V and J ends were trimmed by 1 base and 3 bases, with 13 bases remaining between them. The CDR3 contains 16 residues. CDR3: CASSLVRGKGYNEQFF. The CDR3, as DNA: TGTGCCAGCAGCTTAGTTAGGGGTAAGGGCTACAATGAGCAGTTCTTC.

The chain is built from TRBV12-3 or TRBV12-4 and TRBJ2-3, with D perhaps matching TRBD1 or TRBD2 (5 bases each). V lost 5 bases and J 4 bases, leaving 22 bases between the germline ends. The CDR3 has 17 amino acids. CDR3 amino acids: CASSRGWLEPNADTQYF. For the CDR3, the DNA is TGTGCCAGCAGTCGGGGCTGGTTGGAGCCAAACGCAGATACGCAGTATTTT.

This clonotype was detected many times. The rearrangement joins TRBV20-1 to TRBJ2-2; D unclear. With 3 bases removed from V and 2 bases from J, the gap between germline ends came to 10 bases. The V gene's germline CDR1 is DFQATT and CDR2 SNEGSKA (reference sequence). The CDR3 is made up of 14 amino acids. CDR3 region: CSASSVGNTGELFF. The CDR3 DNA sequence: TGCAGTGCTAGCTCAGTGGGAAACACCGGGGAGCTGTTTTTT.

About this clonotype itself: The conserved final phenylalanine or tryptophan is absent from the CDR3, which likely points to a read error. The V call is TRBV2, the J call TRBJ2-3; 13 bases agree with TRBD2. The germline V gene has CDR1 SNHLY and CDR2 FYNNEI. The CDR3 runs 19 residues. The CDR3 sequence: CASSEANIGLAGVTDTQYC. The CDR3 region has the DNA TGTGCCAGCAGTGAAGCGAACATCGGACTAGCGGGAGTCACAGATACACAGTATTGT.

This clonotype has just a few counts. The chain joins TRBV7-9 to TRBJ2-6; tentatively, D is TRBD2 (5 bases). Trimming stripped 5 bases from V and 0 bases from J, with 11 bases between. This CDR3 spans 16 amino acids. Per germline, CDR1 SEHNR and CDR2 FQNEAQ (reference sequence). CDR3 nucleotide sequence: TGTGCCAGCAGCCCCGTGGGGAGCTCTGGGGCCAACGTCCTGACTTTC. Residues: CASSPVGSSGANVLTF.

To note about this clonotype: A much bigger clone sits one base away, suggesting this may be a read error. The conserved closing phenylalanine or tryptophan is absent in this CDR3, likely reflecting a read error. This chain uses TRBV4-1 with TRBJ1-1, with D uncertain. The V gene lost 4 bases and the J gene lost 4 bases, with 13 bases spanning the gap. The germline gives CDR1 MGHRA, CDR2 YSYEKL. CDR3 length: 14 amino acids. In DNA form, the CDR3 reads TGCGCCAGCAGCCGAGAGAGGTACGGCACTGAAGCTTTCTAT. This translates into CASSRERYGTEAFY.

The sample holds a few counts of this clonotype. This CDR3 is CASSGTSGSPHEQFF. The CDR3 nucleotides are TGTGCCAGCAGCGGGACTAGCGGGAGCCCCCATGAGCAGTTCTTC. The chain combines TRBV5-4 with TRBJ2-1; 14 bases align to TRBD2. The CDR3 runs to 15 residues. The J segment lost 8 bases and the V segment lost 4 bases, leaving 5 bases of the junction unmatched. The germline gives CDR1 SGHNT, CDR2 YYREEE (reference sequence).

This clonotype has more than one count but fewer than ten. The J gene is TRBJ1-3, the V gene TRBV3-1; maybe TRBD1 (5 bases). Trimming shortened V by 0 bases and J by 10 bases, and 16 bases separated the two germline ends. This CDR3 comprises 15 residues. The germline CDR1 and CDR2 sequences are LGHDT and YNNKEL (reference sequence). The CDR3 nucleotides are TGTGCCAGCAGCCAAGACCGGAACAGGCCTAAGACCATATATTTT. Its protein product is CASSQDRNRPKTIYF.

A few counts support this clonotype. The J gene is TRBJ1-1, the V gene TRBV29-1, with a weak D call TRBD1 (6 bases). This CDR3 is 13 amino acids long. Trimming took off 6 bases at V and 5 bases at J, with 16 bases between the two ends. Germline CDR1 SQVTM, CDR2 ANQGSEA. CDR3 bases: TGCAGCGTCGAGGGCAGGGGTCAGACTGAAGCTTTCTTT. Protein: CSVEGRGQTEAFF.

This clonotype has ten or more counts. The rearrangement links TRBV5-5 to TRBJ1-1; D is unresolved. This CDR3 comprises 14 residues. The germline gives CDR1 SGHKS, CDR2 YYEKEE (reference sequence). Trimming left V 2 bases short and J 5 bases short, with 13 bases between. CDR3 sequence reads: CASSLVGRSTEAFF. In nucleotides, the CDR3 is TGTGCCAGCAGCTTAGTAGGTCGCAGTACTGAAGCTTTCTTT.

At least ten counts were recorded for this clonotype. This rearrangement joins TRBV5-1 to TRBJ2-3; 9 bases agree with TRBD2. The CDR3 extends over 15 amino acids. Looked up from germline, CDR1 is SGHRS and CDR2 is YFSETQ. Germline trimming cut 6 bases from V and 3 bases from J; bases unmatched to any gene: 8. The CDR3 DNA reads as TGCGCCAGCATCGGTCTAGCGGGAAGTACAGATACGCAGTATTTT. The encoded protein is CASIGLAGSTDTQYF.

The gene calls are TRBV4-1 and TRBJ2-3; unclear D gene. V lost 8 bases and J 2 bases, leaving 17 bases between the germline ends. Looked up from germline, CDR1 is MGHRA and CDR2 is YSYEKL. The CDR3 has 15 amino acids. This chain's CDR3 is CASVRSAHITDTQYF. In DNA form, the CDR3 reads TGCGCCAGCGTCAGATCGGCTCATATCACAGATACGCAGTATTTT.

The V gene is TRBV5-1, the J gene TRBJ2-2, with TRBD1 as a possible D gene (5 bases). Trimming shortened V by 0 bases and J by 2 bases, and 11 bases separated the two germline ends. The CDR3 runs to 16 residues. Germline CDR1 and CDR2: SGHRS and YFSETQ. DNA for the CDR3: TGCGCCAGCAGCTTGGAGGCAGGGATTAACACCGGGGAGCTGTTTTTT. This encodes CASSLEAGINTGELFF.

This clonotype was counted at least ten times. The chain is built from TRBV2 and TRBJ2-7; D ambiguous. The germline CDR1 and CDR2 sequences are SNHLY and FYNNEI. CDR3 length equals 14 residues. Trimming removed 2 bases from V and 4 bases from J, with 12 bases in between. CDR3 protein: CASSEPGKLYEQYF. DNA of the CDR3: TGTGCCAGCAGTGAACCAGGAAAACTTTACGAGCAGTACTTC.

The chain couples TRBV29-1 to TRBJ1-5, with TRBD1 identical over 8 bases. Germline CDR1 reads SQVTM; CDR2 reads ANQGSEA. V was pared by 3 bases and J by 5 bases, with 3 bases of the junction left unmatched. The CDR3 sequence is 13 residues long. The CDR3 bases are TGCAGCGTTGAGTCAGGGGGCGATCAGCCCCAGCATTTT. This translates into CSVESGGDQPQHF.

The CDR3 DNA follows: TGTGCCAGCAGCGCCCTCTACAATGAGCAGTTCTTC. Translated, it gives CASSALYNEQFF. The gene calls are TRBV9 and TRBJ2-1, with D hard to call. From germline, CDR1 is SGDLS and CDR2 YYNGEE. V lost 3 bases, J lost 3 bases, and 4 bases lay in between. This CDR3 is 12 amino acids long. Complete variable domain (other parts from reference TRBV9 and TRBJ2-1): DSGVTQTPKHLITATGQRVTLRCSPRSGDLSVYWYQQSLDQGLQFLIQYYNGEERAKGNILERFSAQQFPDLHSELNLSSLELGDSALYFCASSALYNEQFFGPGTRLTVL.

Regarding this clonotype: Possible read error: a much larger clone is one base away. The chain's CDR3 is CASSVAEGGSETQDF. The CDR3 DNA follows: TGTGCCAGCAGCGTAGCGGAGGGAGGGAGTGAGACCCAGGACTTC. The chain uses TRBV9 and TRBJ2-5; 7 bases are a match to TRBD2. CDR1 SGDLS and CDR2 YYNGEE come from the germline V gene. CDR3 size: 15 residues.